The present TCR beta chain was sequenced within a study of T cell responses to AZD1222 COVID-19 vaccine. V was shortened by 3 bases and J by 0 bases, with 9 bases between the two germline ends. Germline CDR1 is LGHNA and CDR2 is YSLEER. This CDR3 region has 15 residues. Assay: immunoSEQ multiplex PCR; the TCRdb copy retains only in-frame clones and omits some. The table records about 110,000 clones, 92% of them present only once. The source is an adult in good health. Specimen: peripheral blood, collected on day 0 of AZD1222 vaccination. The rearrangement joins TRBV4-3 to TRBJ2-1; D gene uncertain. This CDR3 reads CASSHFGSSYNEQFF. Written as DNA, the CDR3 is TGCGCCAGCAGCCACTTCGGGTCCTCCTACAATGAGCAGTTCTTC.